The rows below give T cell receptor beta chains drawn from one sample of a study of T cell repertoires in cytomegalovirus infection. TCRdb re-called the reads with MiXCR, one entry per CDR3 protein. The repertoire holds about 830,000 distinct CDR3 sequences, with 32% as singletons. For these TCRs, the target antigens are not known. Material: cultured CD8+ T cells from PBMCs, obtained from culture after CMV antigen stimulation. The receptor set was obtained from a human donor in good health (CMV status not recorded). Some clones in this sample may be carry-over from other donors' samples. The CDR3 runs from the conserved cysteine through the conserved F or W. The D gene is left open where the match is weak. Part of the rows lack a size; the others show once, few, many or a class for expanded clones.

D gene: .
J gene: TRBJ2-7
clone size: .
V gene: TRBV6-1
CDR3 protein: CASSRKRQDARPYEQYF
CDR3 DNA: TGTGCCAGCAGTCGAAAGAGACAGGACGCAAGACCCTACGAGCAGTACTTC

D gene: .
J gene: TRBJ2-2
clone size: few
V gene: TRBV11-2
CDR3 protein: CASSSIPSGGRTGELFF
CDR3 DNA: TGTGCCAGCAGCTCAATTCCCTCCGGGGGCCGGACCGGGGAGCTGTTTTTT

D gene: .
J gene: TRBJ2-3
clone size: .
V gene: TRBV14
CDR3 protein: CASSHAPTGYTDTQYF
CDR3 DNA: TGTGCCAGCAGCCATGCCCCGACAGGATACACAGATACGCAGTATTTT

D gene: .
J gene: TRBJ2-6
clone size: .
V gene: TRBV12-3/TRBV12-4
CDR3 protein: CASSTGEGGANVLTF
CDR3 DNA: TGTGCCAGCAGTACAGGGGAGGGTGGGGCCAACGTCCTGACTTTC

D gene: .
J gene: TRBJ2-5
clone size: many
V gene: TRBV7-9
CDR3 protein: CASSLGGSASTQETQYF
CDR3 DNA: TGTGCCAGCAGCTTAGGGGGAAGCGCCTCAACCCAAGAGACCCAGTACTTC

D gene: .
J gene: TRBJ2-4
clone size: .
V gene: TRBV12-3/TRBV12-4
CDR3 protein: CASSLPEKGIQYF
CDR3 DNA: TGTGCCAGCAGTTTACCAGAAAAGGGCATTCAGTACTTC

D gene: .
J gene: TRBJ2-2
clone size: few
V gene: TRBV6-2/TRBV6-3
CDR3 protein: CASSYRAGRGELFF
CDR3 DNA: TGTGCCAGCAGTTACAGGGCAGGGCGCGGGGAGCTGTTTTTT

D gene: .
J gene: TRBJ1-4
clone size: .
V gene: TRBV12-3/TRBV12-4
CDR3 protein: CANSFMQGRIPWEKLFF
CDR3 DNA: TGTGCCAACAGTTTCATGCAGGGGCGCATTCCTTGGGAAAAACTGTTTTTT

D gene: .
J gene: TRBJ1-4
clone size: few
V gene: TRBV19
CDR3 protein: CASSSRPGGEKLFF
CDR3 DNA: TGTGCCAGTAGTTCCCGACCGGGAGGAGAAAAACTGTTTTTT

D gene: .
J gene: TRBJ2-7
clone size: .
V gene: TRBV7-4
CDR3 protein: CASSLTGGQWTYEQYF
CDR3 DNA: TGTGCCAGCAGCTTAACCGGCGGACAGTGGACCTACGAGCAGTACTTC

D gene: TRBD1
J gene: TRBJ1-1
clone size: few
V gene: TRBV10-3
CDR3 protein: CAISESTGEGVNTEAFF
CDR3 DNA: TGTGCCATCAGTGAGTCTACAGGGGAGGGGGTGAACACTGAAGCTTTCTTT

D gene: .
J gene: TRBJ1-1
clone size: .
V gene: TRBV27
CDR3 protein: CASNPTPGTEAFF
CDR3 DNA: TGTGCCAGCAACCCCACTCCGGGGACTGAAGCTTTCTTT

D gene: TRBD1
J gene: TRBJ1-1
clone size: many
V gene: TRBV7-2
CDR3 protein: CASSNRDRAQNTEAFF
CDR3 DNA: TGTGCCAGCAGCAACCGGGACAGGGCCCAGAACACTGAAGCTTTCTTT

D gene: TRBD2
J gene: TRBJ2-3
clone size: few
V gene: TRBV27
CDR3 protein: CASSLLAGSPSTDTQYF
CDR3 DNA: TGTGCCAGCAGTTTGCTAGCGGGGAGCCCTAGCACAGATACGCAGTATTTT

D gene: .
J gene: TRBJ1-1
clone size: .
V gene: TRBV7-9
CDR3 protein: CASSSSLGVNTEAFF
CDR3 DNA: TGTGCCAGCAGCTCCTCGTTAGGGGTGAACACTGAAGCTTTCTTT

D gene: .
J gene: TRBJ2-1
clone size: .
V gene: TRBV29-1
CDR3 protein: CSSERDPGDQFF
CDR3 DNA: TGCAGCTCCGAAAGGGACCCGGGAGATCAGTTCTTC

D gene: .
J gene: TRBJ2-1
clone size: .
V gene: TRBV7-2
CDR3 protein: CASSFPVRAVNEQFF
CDR3 DNA: TGTGCCAGCAGCTTTCCGGTACGAGCGGTTAATGAGCAGTTCTTC

D gene: TRBD1
J gene: TRBJ1-1
clone size: many
V gene: TRBV19
CDR3 protein: CASRALLTGGTEAFF
CDR3 DNA: TGTGCCAGTAGGGCCCTCCTGACAGGGGGCACTGAAGCTTTCTTT

D gene: TRBD1
J gene: TRBJ1-5
clone size: many
V gene: TRBV6-1
CDR3 protein: CASSSTGAPMYSNQPQHF
CDR3 DNA: TGTGCCAGCAGTTCGACAGGGGCGCCAATGTATAGCAATCAGCCCCAGCATTTT

D gene: .
J gene: TRBJ1-5
clone size: .
V gene: TRBV6-6
CDR3 protein: CASSFYRDSGQPQHF
CDR3 DNA: TGTGCCAGCAGTTTTTACAGGGATTCGGGTCAGCCCCAGCATTTT

D gene: .
J gene: TRBJ1-2
clone size: .
V gene: TRBV11-2
CDR3 protein: CASSLDLGEGDYGYTF
CDR3 DNA: TGTGCCAGCAGCTTAGATCTAGGGGAAGGCGACTATGGCTACACCTTC

D gene: .
J gene: TRBJ1-5
clone size: few
V gene: TRBV28
CDR3 protein: CASRTYSGINQPQHF
CDR3 DNA: TGTGCCAGCAGGACCTACTCCGGGATAAATCAGCCCCAGCATTTT

D gene: .
J gene: TRBJ1-2
clone size: many
V gene: TRBV6-1
CDR3 protein: CASSTGRMSTF
CDR3 DNA: TGTGCCAGCAGTACCGGACGGATGTCCACCTTC

D gene: .
J gene: TRBJ1-1
clone size: few
V gene: TRBV6-5
CDR3 protein: CASSFFRERTEAFF
CDR3 DNA: TGTGCCAGCAGTTTCTTTAGAGAACGCACTGAAGCTTTCTTT

D gene: .
J gene: TRBJ1-6
clone size: .
V gene: TRBV19
CDR3 protein: CASSPAVGSPLHF
CDR3 DNA: TGTGCCAGTAGTCCCGCCGTTGGTTCACCCCTCCACTTT

D gene: .
J gene: TRBJ1-2
clone size: .
V gene: TRBV7-9
CDR3 protein: CASSSPAFSYGYTF
CDR3 DNA: TGTGCCAGCAGTTCCCCGGCCTTTAGTTATGGCTACACCTTC

D gene: .
J gene: TRBJ2-1
clone size: .
V gene: TRBV19
CDR3 protein: CASSIDPFSYNEQFF
CDR3 DNA: TGTGCCAGTAGTATAGATCCTTTCTCCTACAATGAGCAGTTCTTC

D gene: TRBD1
J gene: TRBJ2-1
clone size: few
V gene: TRBV3-1
CDR3 protein: CASSQRQGFEQFF
CDR3 DNA: TGTGCCAGCAGCCAAAGACAGGGTTTTGAGCAGTTCTTC

D gene: TRBD1
J gene: TRBJ2-1
clone size: few
V gene: TRBV6-2/TRBV6-3
CDR3 protein: CASSPRGFHEQFF
CDR3 DNA: TGTGCCAGCAGCCCCAGGGGGTTCCATGAGCAGTTCTTC

D gene: .
J gene: TRBJ2-6
clone size: .
V gene: TRBV6-1
CDR3 protein: CASSEFNGGILSLDSGANVLTF
CDR3 DNA: TGTGCCAGCAGTGAATTTAATGGGGGAATCCTCTCCTTAGACTCTGGGGCCAACGTCCTGACTTTC

D gene: .
J gene: TRBJ1-5
clone size: .
V gene: TRBV27
CDR3 protein: CATRSRGGLRDQPQHF
CDR3 DNA: TGTGCCACCAGATCCCGTGGGGGGTTAAGGGATCAGCCCCAGCATTTT

D gene: .
J gene: TRBJ1-1
clone size: .
V gene: TRBV28
CDR3 protein: CASSVADTNTEAFF
CDR3 DNA: TGTGCCAGCAGTGTCGCAGACACGAACACTGAAGCTTTCTTT

D gene: TRBD2
J gene: TRBJ2-5
clone size: many
V gene: TRBV7-6
CDR3 protein: CASRGPGLGAQETQYF
CDR3 DNA: TGTGCCAGCCGCGGCCCGGGACTAGGGGCCCAAGAGACCCAGTACTTC

D gene: .
J gene: TRBJ2-2
clone size: .
V gene: TRBV6-2/TRBV6-3
CDR3 protein: CASSYSSQINTGELFF
CDR3 DNA: TGTGCCAGCAGTTACTCGAGTCAGATTAACACCGGGGAGCTGTTTTTT

D gene: .
J gene: TRBJ2-1
clone size: .
V gene: TRBV6-2/TRBV6-3
CDR3 protein: CASSRDRRGNEQFF
CDR3 DNA: TGTGCCAGCAGCAGGGACCGTCGGGGGAATGAGCAGTTCTTC

D gene: .
J gene: TRBJ1-1
clone size: .
V gene: TRBV12-3/TRBV12-4
CDR3 protein: CASSFNVAAAGENTEAFF
CDR3 DNA: TGTGCCAGCAGTTTTAACGTTGCGGCGGCGGGGGAGAACACTGAAGCTTTCTTT

D gene: .
J gene: TRBJ2-4
clone size: many
V gene: TRBV7-8
CDR3 protein: CASSDRGTKNIQYF
CDR3 DNA: TGTGCCAGCAGCGACCGGGGTACGAAAAACATTCAGTACTTC

D gene: .
J gene: TRBJ1-1
clone size: .
V gene: TRBV7-6
CDR3 protein: CANSLKNTEAFF
CDR3 DNA: TGTGCCAACAGCTTAAAGAACACTGAAGCTTTCTTT

D gene: TRBD1
J gene: TRBJ1-1
clone size: .
V gene: TRBV5-5
CDR3 protein: CASSGTTGVTEAFF
CDR3 DNA: TGTGCCAGCAGCGGGACGACAGGGGTTACTGAAGCTTTCTTT

D gene: .
J gene: TRBJ2-1
clone size: .
V gene: TRBV10-2
CDR3 protein: CASSGGRGPYNEQFF
CDR3 DNA: TGCGCCAGCAGTGGAGGTCGGGGCCCCTACAATGAGCAGTTCTTC

D gene: .
J gene: TRBJ1-5
clone size: many
V gene: TRBV7-2
CDR3 protein: CASSFRGANQPQHF
CDR3 DNA: TGTGCCAGCAGCTTCCGGGGTGCGAATCAGCCCCAGCATTTT

D gene: .
J gene: TRBJ2-7
clone size: .
V gene: TRBV7-6
CDR3 protein: CASSTQGGPEQYF
CDR3 DNA: TGTGCCAGCAGCACCCAGGGGGGGCCCGAGCAGTACTTC

D gene: .
J gene: TRBJ1-1
clone size: few
V gene: TRBV9
CDR3 protein: CASSEGNRPMNTEAFF
CDR3 DNA: TGTGCCAGCAGCGAGGGGAACCGCCCCATGAACACTGAAGCTTTCTTT

D gene: .
J gene: TRBJ1-2
clone size: .
V gene: TRBV12-3/TRBV12-4
CDR3 protein: CASRPGAAGGYTF
CDR3 DNA: TGTGCCAGCAGGCCAGGGGCCGCGGGGGGCTACACCTTC

D gene: .
J gene: TRBJ2-5
clone size: once
V gene: TRBV7-6
CDR3 protein: CANSQTDRRETQYF
CDR3 DNA: TGTGCCAACAGCCAAACGGATAGGAGAGAGACCCAGTACTTC